A selection of T cell receptor beta chains follows, all from one sample in a study of blood T cell repertoires in COVID-19. Clones were sequenced by immunoSEQ multiplex PCR, and TCRdb holds only the in-frame ones, with some missing. The profile shows roughly 150,000 clones, 79% of them singletons. Sequenced input: peripheral blood. These receptors came from a woman aged 55-69 years with COVID-19, enrolled during active disease. CDR3s include the opening cysteine and the closing phenylalanine or tryptophan. The order of the fields is J gene, clone size, D gene, V gene, CDR3 length, CDR3 protein, CDR3 DNA. A D gene is named only where the DNA matches it firmly. Size is stated for part of the rows, as once, few or many counts, or as a class when the clone is expanded.

TRBJ2-3	.	.	TRBV5-1	13	CASSSTVTDTQYF	TGCGCCAGCAGCTCTACAGTCACAGATACGCAGTATTTT
TRBJ2-1	.	.	TRBV9	16	CASSVVAGPTGNEQFF	TGTGCCAGCAGCGTAGTTGCAGGCCCTACCGGCAATGAGCAGTTCTTC
TRBJ1-6	many	TRBD1	TRBV9	15	CASSELDRGLSPLHF	TGTGCCAGCAGCGAACTTGACAGGGGCCTTTCACCCCTCCACTTT
TRBJ1-1	.	.	TRBV19	14	CATSLAEAPSEAFF	TGTGCCACCAGTCTCGCGGAGGCACCTAGTGAAGCTTTCTTT
TRBJ2-1	.	.	TRBV18	14	CASSLATTDNEQFF	TGTGCCAGCTCACTCGCTACGACAGACAATGAGCAGTTCTTC
TRBJ2-2	.	TRBD2	TRBV5-1	17	CASSLTSGSQGAGELFF	TGCGCCAGCAGCTTGACTAGCGGGAGTCAGGGCGCCGGGGAGCTGTTTTTT
TRBJ2-7	.	TRBD1	TRBV14	17	CASSRQDIGTGGHEQYF	TGTGCCAGCAGCCGCCAAGATATTGGGACAGGGGGCCACGAGCAGTACTTC
TRBJ2-1	.	.	TRBV5-1	15	CASSLELGAYNEQFF	TGCGCCAGCAGCTTGGAACTGGGAGCCTACAATGAGCAGTTCTTC
TRBJ2-2	.	TRBD2	TRBV28	19	CASSAPGLAGGVNTGELFF	TGTGCCAGCAGTGCGCCGGGACTAGCGGGAGGAGTGAACACCGGGGAGCTGTTTTTT
TRBJ2-7	.	TRBD2	TRBV11-2	13	CASSFSGSYEQYF	TGTGCCAGCAGTTTTAGCGGGTCCTACGAGCAGTACTTC
TRBJ1-1	.	.	TRBV30	14	CAWSHGSPQAEAFF	TGTGCCTGGAGTCACGGGTCTCCACAGGCTGAAGCTTTCTTT
TRBJ1-5	.	.	TRBV7-9	14	CASSLGITDQPQHF	TGTGCCAGCAGCTTGGGCATAACCGATCAGCCCCAGCATTTT
TRBJ1-1	.	TRBD1	TRBV27	15	CASSEPGGAVTEAFF	TGTGCCAGCAGCGAACCAGGGGGCGCGGTAACTGAAGCTTTCTTT
TRBJ2-2	many	.	TRBV4-3	14	CASSQGPSTGELFF	TGCGCCAGCAGCCAGGGGCCATCCACCGGGGAGCTGTTTTTT
TRBJ2-7	.	TRBD1	TRBV6-6	12	CASSPQGYEQYF	TGTGCCAGCAGCCCACAGGGGTACGAGCAGTACTTC
TRBJ1-2	few	.	TRBV30	12	CAWSPRLYGYTF	TGTGCCTGGAGTCCCAGGCTATATGGCTACACCTTC
TRBJ2-3	.	TRBD1	TRBV24-1	16	CATSEGQGLRGDTQYF	TGTGCCACCAGTGAGGGACAGGGGTTAAGGGGAGATACGCAGTATTTT
TRBJ1-6	.	.	TRBV9	15	CASSVELRGNSPLHF	TGTGCCAGCAGCGTAGAACTTCGAGGGAATTCACCCCTCCACTTT
TRBJ2-2	.	TRBD1	TRBV19	17	CASSTLDRGPNTGELFF	TGTGCCAGTAGTACCCTCGACAGGGGGCCGAACACCGGGGAGCTGTTTTTT
TRBJ1-4	.	TRBD1	TRBV3-1/TRBV3-2	16	CASSQSGQGLDEKLFF	TGTGCCAGCAGCCAATCTGGACAGGGATTGGATGAAAAACTGTTTTTT
TRBJ1-4	once	.	TRBV4-1	16	CASSQVLGRTNEKLFF	TGCGCCAGCAGCCAAGTCCTGGGGCGAACTAATGAAAAACTGTTTTTT
TRBJ2-5	.	TRBD2	TRBV20-1	15	CSASSGGALRKTQYF	TGCAGTGCTAGTTCGGGAGGGGCGTTAAGAAAGACCCAGTACTTC
TRBJ2-4	many	TRBD1	TRBV7-3	15	CASSLTAQGAGIQYF	TGTGCCAGCAGCTTAACGGCTCAGGGGGCCGGCATTCAGTACTTC
TRBJ2-1	.	.	TRBV3-1/TRBV3-2	14	CASSQEDWYNEQFF	TGTGCCAGCAGCCAAGAGGACTGGTACAATGAGCAGTTCTTC
TRBJ2-1	.	.	TRBV3-1/TRBV3-2	13	CASSQDRGSEQFF	TGTGCCAGCAGCCAAGATAGGGGCAGTGAGCAGTTCTTC
TRBJ2-1	.	TRBD2	TRBV24-1	14	CATRGGGTINEQFF	TGTGCCACCAGGGGGGGAGGGACCATCAATGAGCAGTTCTTC
TRBJ2-3	.	.	TRBV19	12	CASSQSTDTQYF	TGTGCCAGTAGTCAGAGCACAGATACGCAGTATTTT
TRBJ2-1	.	.	TRBV2	15	CASSESGSRYNEQFF	TGTGCCAGCAGTGAATCCGGGAGCCGATACAATGAGCAGTTCTTC
TRBJ2-7	.	.	TRBV12-3/TRBV12-4	13	CASSSSGSYEQYF	TGTGCCAGCAGTTCCTCCGGGTCCTACGAGCAGTACTTC
TRBJ2-2	once	TRBD1	TRBV6-2/TRBV6-3	16	CASSFSNRGSHGELFF	TGTGCCAGCAGTTTTAGTAACAGGGGGTCACACGGGGAGCTGTTTTTT
TRBJ1-1	.	TRBD1	TRBV5-4	14	CASSPTGQRTEAFF	TGTGCCAGCAGCCCAACGGGACAGCGCACTGAAGCTTTCTTT
TRBJ2-3	.	.	TRBV29-1	14	CSVTQWVSTDTQYF	TGCAGCGTAACACAGTGGGTTAGCACAGATACGCAGTATTTT
TRBJ2-7	.	.	TRBV5-1	15	CASSPGSSSHYEQYF	TGCGCCAGCAGCCCGGGGTCTAGTTCCCACTACGAGCAGTACTTC
TRBJ1-6	.	TRBD1	TRBV6-2/TRBV6-3	18	CASSPSGTGGAGNSPLHF	TGTGCCAGCAGCCCTTCCGGGACAGGGGGCGCTGGGAATTCACCCCTCCACTTT
TRBJ2-1	.	TRBD1	TRBV6-5	14	CASRKQGAYDEQFF	TGTGCCAGCAGGAAACAGGGGGCTTATGATGAGCAGTTCTTC
TRBJ1-5	.	.	TRBV6-1	16	CASSGLRRLGNQPQHF	TGTGCCAGCAGTGGTTTACGGAGACTCGGCAATCAGCCCCAGCATTTT
TRBJ1-2	.	TRBD1	TRBV30	14	CAWGGQQGAGGYTF	TGTGCCTGGGGAGGACAACAGGGGGCGGGTGGCTACACCTTC
TRBJ2-1	.	TRBD1	TRBV9	15	CASSTTGTGGNEQFF	TGTGCCAGCAGCACAACCGGGACAGGGGGCAATGAGCAGTTCTTC
TRBJ1-5	.	.	TRBV5-1	14	CASSLGQGTQPQHF	TGCGCCAGCAGCTTGGGTCAGGGGACTCAGCCCCAGCATTTT
TRBJ2-1	.	TRBD2	TRBV5-6	14	CASSFTGLAGTQFF	TGTGCCAGCAGCTTTACGGGACTAGCGGGAACGCAGTTCTTC
TRBJ2-1	.	TRBD2	TRBV6-4	15	CASSDSETSVDEQFF	TGTGCCAGCAGTGACTCTGAGACTAGCGTTGATGAGCAGTTCTTC
TRBJ1-1	.	.	TRBV7-2	15	CASSLRTYTGTEAFF	TGTGCCAGCAGCCTTCGGACGTATACGGGGACTGAAGCTTTCTTT